This T cell receptor beta chain was recovered during a study of blood T cells in healthy people across ages. The sample holds a few counts of this clonotype. What it recognizes is unknown. Primed by a sample-barcoded 5' primer and a J-beta primer mix, a second PCR proceeded for roughly 6 to 12 cycles. TCRdb used MiXCR to reprocess the 5' RACE reads, holding one entry per CDR3 protein. The sample carries 1.5 million to 2 million distinct CDR3 sequences, 49% recorded once. The ends were cut back, 4 bases at V and 12 bases at J, with 18 bases in the middle. The germline V gene encodes CDR1 SQVTM and CDR2 ANQGSEA. The CDR3 has 12 residues. The study's findings and limits: Possibly confounding the expanded clonotype changes was the fact that donor CMV status was unknown.

V gene TRBV29-1 combines with J gene TRBJ1-1; D ambiguous. The receptor comes from a woman aged 40 to 55 in good health. Sequencing was performed on blood. The CDR3 loop is CSVGSGPTLSFF. The DNA for the CDR3 is TGCAGCGTTGGGTCTGGCCCCACCCTGTCTTTCTTT.